This TCR beta chain was sequenced during a study of cytomegalovirus exposure and HLA in healthy donors. Germline lookup yields CDR1 GTSNPN and CDR2 SVGIG (reference sequence). With 0 bases removed from V and 7 bases from J, the gap between germline ends came to 6 bases. The CDR3 is 12 residues long. This clone turned up a few times. The study ran its PCR with 60 Vbeta and 13 Jbeta primers. Produced via immunoSEQ multiplex PCR; TCRdb's table is partial and in-frame only. This table has around 150,000 clones, approximately 9% appearing once. The TCR sequence derives from a male donor in good health and CMV-seronegative. V gene TRBV30 combines with J gene TRBJ1-4, with D unclear. Material for sequencing was PBMCs. CDR3 nucleotide sequence: TGTGCCTGGAGTGTGAGAAGTGAAAAACTGTTTTTT. Protein sequence: CAWSVRSEKLFF.